One and the same sample provided the 19 T cell receptor beta chains below, sequenced in a study of cytomegalovirus exposure and HLA in healthy donors. Use of 60 Vbeta and 13 Jbeta primers characterized the PCR. Clones were sequenced by immunoSEQ multiplex PCR, and TCRdb holds only the in-frame ones, with some missing. The sample lists roughly 120,000 clones; about 80% were seen once. Sequenced material: PBMCs. All receptors come from a woman between 50 and 59 years old in good health and CMV-seropositive.

V is TRBV9 and J is TRBJ1-6; 9 bases are shared with TRBD1. This CDR3 has 16 amino acids. V lost 1 base, J lost 10 bases, and 9 bases stayed unmatched. CDR1 and CDR2 (germline): SGDLS, YYNGEE. The CDR3 DNA reads as TGTGCCAGCAGCGTATTTCCGGACAGGGGTGGGTCACCCCTCCACTTT. Amino acid sequence: CASSVFPDRGGSPLHF.

This clone was observed a few times. The CDR3, as DNA: TGTGCCAGCAGCGCCGGGACAGGGGGATCCTACGAGCAGTACTTC. The encoded protein is CASSAGTGGSYEQYF. The rearrangement links TRBV7-2 to TRBJ2-7, with 11 bases that match TRBD1. CDR3 length: 15 amino acids. The germline gives CDR1 SGHTA, CDR2 FQGNSA. J lost 1 base, V lost 5 bases, and 4 bases had no gene match. Variable domain in full (rest from reference TRBV7-2 and TRBJ2-7): GAGVSQSPSNKVTEKGKDVELRCDPISGHTALYWYRQSLGQGLEFLIYFQGNSAPDKSGLPSDRFSAERTGGSVSTLTIQRTQQEDSAVYLCASSAGTGGSYEQYFGPGTRLTVT.

The J gene is TRBJ1-5, the V gene TRBV15, with 7 positions matching TRBD1. Unmatched junction bases numbered 7, after V lost 3 bases and J lost 5 bases. The CDR3 length is 15 residues. CDR1 LNHNV and CDR2 YYDKDF come from the germline V gene (reference sequence). In DNA, the CDR3 is TGTGCCACCAGCAGGAGCCGGGACAGCTATCAGCCCCAGCATTTT. It yields the protein CATSRSRDSYQPQHF.

V is TRBV7-2 and J is TRBJ1-1; D ambiguous. V lost 3 bases to trimming and J lost 1 base, with 9 bases between them. The CDR3 is 14 amino acids. The germline CDR1 and CDR2 sequences are SGHTA and FQGNSA. The CDR3 DNA follows: TGTGCCAGCAGCTTTGACAACCGGAACACTGAAGCTTTCTTT. Protein: CASSFDNRNTEAFF.

This chain joins TRBV19 and TRBJ2-7; 12 bases are shared with TRBD2. CDR1 is LNHDA, CDR2 SQIVND, per germline (reference sequence). V dropped 5 bases and J dropped 1; count of bases not matched to a gene: 9. The CDR3 runs to 17 residues. CDR3 loop: CASSLSTSGSRSYEQYF. Written as DNA, the CDR3 is TGTGCCAGTAGTTTATCGACTAGCGGGAGCAGGTCCTACGAGCAGTACTTC. Combining the CDR3 with reference TRBV19 and TRBJ2-7 gives the whole variable domain DGGITQSPKYLFRKEGQNVTLSCEQNLNHDAMYWYRQDPGQGLRLIYYSQIVNDFQKGDIAEGYSVSREKKESFPLTVTSAQKNPTAFYLCASSLSTSGSRSYEQYFGPGTRLTVT.

V gene TRBV12-5 combines with J gene TRBJ2-1; 7 bases match TRBD2. This CDR3 comprises 15 residues. The ends lost 1 base at V and 8 bases at J; junction bases unmatched: 8. Germline V gene data show CDR1 as LGHNT and CDR2 as FRNRAP. The CDR3 bases are TGTGCTAGTGGTTTGGGGGGACTGGGAGGGTATGAGCAGTTCTTC. Protein product: CASGLGGLGGYEQFF.

The chain couples TRBV5-4 to TRBJ1-5; tentatively, D is TRBD1 (5 bases). CDR1 and CDR2 (germline): SGHNT, YYREEE (reference sequence). V shed 0 bases and J shed 2 bases, with 6 bases lying between them. CDR3 length: 14 residues. This chain's CDR3 is CASSLGGGNQPQHF. The CDR3 DNA reads TGTGCCAGCAGCTTGGGGGGCGGCAATCAGCCCCAGCATTTT.

On this clone: The junction departs from germline at one end; a sequencing error may be responsible. In DNA, the CDR3 is TGTTCCAGCAGCACAGACTATGGCTACACCTTC. Translating gives CSSSTDYGYTF. The J gene is TRBJ1-2, the V gene TRBV7-9, with D uncertain. The CDR3 sequence is 11 residues long. Germline V lookup: CDR1 SEHNR, CDR2 FQNEAQ (reference sequence).

The V and J genes are TRBV27 and TRBJ2-3, with 11 nucleotides matching TRBD2. The CDR3 spans 15 residues. V was pared by 6 bases and J by 4 bases, with 6 bases of the junction left unmatched. Germline CDR1 reads MNHEY; CDR2 reads SMNVEV (reference sequence). The CDR3 is CASRNLAGGADTQYF. In nucleotides, the CDR3 is TGTGCCAGCAGAAACCTAGCGGGAGGTGCAGATACGCAGTATTTT.

This chain connects TRBV7-3 to TRBJ2-1; possible D gene TRBD2, 5 bases. V was shortened by 1 base and J by 4 bases, with 11 bases between the two germline ends. This CDR3 spans 15 amino acids. CDR1 and CDR2 from the germline V gene are SGHTA and FQGTGA. This CDR3 reads CASSLMSGDYNEQFF. CDR3 nucleotide sequence: TGTGCCAGCAGCTTAATGAGCGGAGATTACAATGAGCAGTTCTTC.

V gene TRBV7-3 combines with J gene TRBJ2-1, with 9 bases matching TRBD2. J was trimmed by 4 bases and V by 4 bases; bases with no gene match: 14. Germline assignment: CDR1 SGHTA and CDR2 FQGTGA. The CDR3 sequence is 18 residues long. CDR3: CASSSALGGRDGYNEQFF. Written as DNA, the CDR3 is TGTGCCAGCAGCTCGGCGTTAGGCGGGAGGGATGGGTACAATGAGCAGTTCTTC.

Turning to this clone: Compared with germline, one end of the junction differs, possibly owing to a read error. The chain carries TRBV11-2 and TRBJ2-6, with 8 bases that match TRBD2. Germline assignment: CDR1 SGHAT and CDR2 FQNNGV. The CDR3 spans 14 residues. This CDR3 reads CASSSTGGANGLTF. Written as DNA, the CDR3 is TGTGCCAGCAGCTCTACGGGGGGGGCCAACGGCCTGACTTTC.

The chain recombines TRBV7-3 with TRBJ2-6, with D tentatively TRBD2 (6 bases). CDR1 SGHTA and CDR2 FQGTGA come from the germline V gene. Trimming shortened V by 2 bases and J by 4 bases, and 9 bases separated the two germline ends. The CDR3 covers 15 residues. The CDR3 sequence is CASSLSGGGANVLTF. CDR3 DNA: TGTGCCAGCAGCTTATCCGGGGGAGGGGCCAACGTCCTGACTTTC.

To note about this clone: Germline is not matched at one junction end, which may reflect a read error. This chain uses TRBV7-9 with TRBJ2-3; 9 nucleotides agree with TRBD2. Germline V gene data show CDR1 as SEHNR and CDR2 as FQNEAQ (reference sequence). The CDR3 has 18 amino acids. The CDR3 region is CSSSLAGDGQAAYDTQYF. CDR3 DNA: TGTTCCAGCAGCTTAGCGGGGGACGGACAGGCCGCTTACGATACGCAGTATTTT.

The CDR3 protein is CASSFRLGQNNEQFF. DNA for the CDR3: TGTGCCAGCAGCTTCAGACTAGGTCAGAACAATGAGCAGTTCTTC. V usage is TRBV11-2 and J usage is TRBJ2-1; a weak D match, TRBD2 (6 bases). The CDR3 contains 15 residues. Germline-derived CDR1 and CDR2 are SGHAT and FQNNGV. V was shortened by 3 bases and J by 5 bases, with 14 bases between the two germline ends.

The chain is built from TRBV5-4 and TRBJ2-7, with a possible D match to TRBD2 (6 bases). Germline CDR1 is SGHNT and CDR2 is YYREEE (reference sequence). V was cut by 2 bases and J by 4 bases, with 19 bases left in between. The CDR3 runs to 16 residues. CDR3 coding DNA: TGTGCCAGCAGCTTAAGGCGCGGGACTGATCATTACGAGCAGTACTTC. It specifies CASSLRRGTDHYEQYF.

The CDR3 DNA is TGTGCCAGCAACGAGGGACAGTTCCAAGAGACCCAGTACTTC. Amino acid sequence: CASNEGQFQETQYF. The chain joins TRBV2 to TRBJ2-5; 7 bases map to TRBD1. The CDR3 is made up of 14 amino acids. J gave up 1 base and V 7 bases, and 6 bases lay outside the gene matches. Germline loops: CDR1 SNHLY, CDR2 FYNNEI.

The gene calls are TRBV11-3 and TRBJ2-5, with TRBD1 matching 8 bases. The J call may be mistaken, given a closer DNA end match to TRBJ2-7. The CDR3 totals 13 residues. Germline V gives CDR1 SGHNT, CDR2 YENEEA. The CDR3 DNA follows: TGTGCCAGCAGCAATGGACAGGGCCACGAGCAGTACTTC. This gives the protein CASSNGQGHEQYF.

The V call is TRBV18, the J call TRBJ2-1; D ambiguous. The V gene's germline CDR1 is KGHSH and CDR2 LQKENI. V shed 4 bases and J shed 5 bases, with 6 bases lying between them. The CDR3 spans 12 residues. The CDR3 sequence is CASSRLDNEQFF. The CDR3 coding sequence is TGTGCCAGCTCACGACTGGACAATGAGCAGTTCTTC.